These 24 T cell receptor beta chains came from one sample sequenced in a study of shared clonotypes between healthy human individuals. CD8 cells classed as naive were CD45RO-negative and positively selected for CCR7, excluding terminally differentiated effector memory CD45RA+ cells. Sequencing was performed with immunoSEQ multiplex PCR; in TCRdb, only in-frame clones are kept and a portion is missing. The sample contains about 800,000 clones, approximately 96% of which appear only once. Sequencing was carried out using naive CD8+ T cells sorted from blood. The receptor source for this set is a man aged 25-40 years in good health.

The chain couples TRBV6-1 to TRBJ1-5; unclear D gene. Germline loops: CDR1 MNHNS, CDR2 SASEGT. This CDR3 is built from 16 residues. Trimming removed 2 bases at V and 5 bases at J, with 16 bases between. CDR3 nucleotide sequence: TGTGCCAGCAGTGAATGGACGGATAGCAGACATCAGCCCCAGCATTTT. Its protein is CASSEWTDSRHQPQHF.

The V and J genes are TRBV29-1 and TRBJ2-2, with 14 positions matching TRBD2. CDR3 length equals 14 residues. In germline, CDR1 is SQVTM, CDR2 ANQGSEA. Germline trimming cut 6 bases from V and 5 bases from J; bases unmatched to any gene: 2. CDR3 sequence (DNA): TGCAGCGTGGGACTAGCGGGAGTTACCGGGGAGCTGTTTTTT. Its protein product is CSVGLAGVTGELFF.

This clone was seen a single time. CDR3 sequence reads: CASKRGTGELFF. CDR3 nucleotide sequence: TGTGCCAGCAAGCGGGGCACCGGGGAGCTGTTTTTT. The chain has TRBV2 and TRBJ2-2; 7 bases are shared with TRBD2. Germline CDR1 is SNHLY and CDR2 is FYNNEI. The CDR3 is 12 amino acids. V dropped 7 bases and J dropped 4; count of bases not matched to a gene: 0.

The rearrangement joins TRBV7-9 to TRBJ2-1; D not resolved. Trimming stripped 1 base from V and 9 bases from J, with 13 bases between. The CDR3 consists of 14 residues. Germline V gene data show CDR1 as SEHNR and CDR2 as FQNEAQ (reference sequence). CDR3 protein: CASSLDGSAAEQFF. CDR3 DNA sequence: TGTGCCAGCAGCTTAGACGGCTCGGCCGCTGAGCAGTTCTTC. Full variable domain (rest looked up from reference TRBV7-9 and TRBJ2-1): DTGVSQNPRHKITKRGQNVTFRCDPISEHNRLYWYRQTLGQGPEFLTYFQNEAQLEKSRLLSDRFSAERPKGSFSTLEIQRTEQGDSAMYLCASSLDGSAAEQFFGPGTRLTVL.

The J gene is TRBJ2-3, the V gene TRBV14, with D hard to call. Looked up from germline, CDR1 is SGHDN and CDR2 is FVKESK. Trimming took 0 bases from V and 1 from J, leaving 8 bases between them. This CDR3 contains 15 residues. CDR3 residues: CASSQDLVGTDTQYF. Here the CDR3 DNA reads TGTGCCAGCAGCCAAGATTTGGTGGGCACAGATACGCAGTATTTT. Drawing the rest from reference TRBV14 and TRBJ2-3, the complete variable domain is EAGVTQFPSHSVIEKGQTVTLRCDPISGHDNLYWYRRVMGKEIKFLLHFVKESKQDESGMPNNRFLAERTGGTYSTLKVQPAELEDSGVYFCASSQDLVGTDTQYFGPGTRLTVL.

This rearrangement joins TRBV7-8 to TRBJ2-3; D unresolved. CDR3 length: 12 amino acids. Germline V gives CDR1 SGHVS, CDR2 FQNEAQ. The ends were cut back, 6 bases at V and 5 bases at J, with 9 bases in the middle. The CDR3 DNA sequence: TGTGCCAGCAGAAAGATGGGAGATACGCAGTATTTT. Amino acids: CASRKMGDTQYF.

The V call is TRBV27, the J call TRBJ2-3; 7 bases map to TRBD2. V dropped 2 bases and J dropped 2; count of bases not matched to a gene: 4. CDR1 is MNHEY, CDR2 SMNVEV, per germline (reference sequence). There are 15 residues in the CDR3. The DNA of the CDR3 is TGTGCCAGCAGTTTAAGACTAGCAGACACAGATACGCAGTATTTT. Translating it yields CASSLRLADTDTQYF.

V gene TRBV27 combines with J gene TRBJ1-5; tentatively, D is TRBD1 (5 bases). V dropped 5 bases and J dropped 5 bases, with 13 bases sitting between them. The germline V gene has CDR1 MNHEY and CDR2 SMNVEV (reference sequence). CDR3 size: 14 residues. CDR3 amino acids: CASSPRQIYQPQHF. CDR3 in DNA: TGTGCCAGCAGTCCCCGACAGATTTATCAGCCCCAGCATTTT.

J is TRBJ2-7 and V is TRBV5-1, with TRBD1 identical over 7 bases. The CDR3 is made up of 15 amino acids. V shed 2 bases and J 2 bases; nucleotides not matched to a gene: 7. Germline V CDR1 and CDR2: SGHRS, YFSETQ. The CDR3: CASSFTGEKPYEQYF. CDR3 DNA sequence: TGCGCCAGCAGCTTCACAGGGGAGAAACCCTACGAGCAGTACTTC.

This sequence joins TRBV18 and TRBJ2-5, with D perhaps being TRBD1 or TRBD2 (5 bases each). The CDR3 loop spans 18 amino acids. The V end lost 0 bases, the J end lost 5 bases, and 22 bases lay between the germline ends. Germline V gene lookup returns CDR1 KGHSH and CDR2 LQKENI. The CDR3: CASSPPPRFRVRGETQYF. The CDR3 DNA is TGTGCCAGCTCACCACCCCCCAGATTCAGGGTACGCGGGGAGACCCAGTACTTC.

V usage is TRBV4-3 and J usage is TRBJ2-1; weak D call: TRBD2 (5 bases). This CDR3 is 16 amino acids long. V lost 1 base and J 1 base, leaving 11 bases between the germline ends. Germline CDR1 reads LGHNA; CDR2 reads YSLEER. The CDR3 bases are TGCGCCAGCAGCCAAGGTGTAAGCGGTTCCTACAATGAGCAGTTCTTC. The encoded protein is CASSQGVSGSYNEQFF.

This clone was found a few times. In the same sample, other DNA sequences code for this CDR3. This sequence joins TRBV9 and TRBJ1-2, with 8 bases aligning to TRBD1. Germline values: CDR1 SGDLS, CDR2 YYNGEE. The V segment lost 5 bases and the J segment 4 bases; nucleotides outside the gene matches: 1. The CDR3 has 12 amino acids. The CDR3 nucleotides read TGTGCCAGCAGGGACAGGGCCTATGGCTACACCTTC. Translating it yields CASRDRAYGYTF.

The J gene is TRBJ1-2, the V gene TRBV27; tentative D call: TRBD1 (5 bases). The CDR3 has 14 residues. Germline V gene sequence: CDR1 MNHEY, CDR2 SMNVEV (reference sequence). V was pared by 3 bases and J by 0 bases, with 8 bases between. The CDR3 nucleotides are TGTGCCAGCAGTTTGGGGGGAACTAACTATGGCTACACCTTC. Translated: CASSLGGTNYGYTF.

This clone was recorded only once. The chain has TRBV6-5 and TRBJ2-7; weak D call: TRBD2 (6 bases). This CDR3 is 13 amino acids long. Between the trimmed V and J ends, which lost 7 bases and 2 bases, there was a span of 12 bases. The germline CDR1 and CDR2 sequences are MNHEY and SVGAGI. CDR3 protein: CASTPAGTYEQYF. The CDR3 nucleotides read TGTGCCAGCACCCCGGCGGGGACCTACGAGCAGTACTTC.

The chain has TRBV29-1 and TRBJ2-7; D not certain. The V end lost 4 bases, the J end lost 5 bases, and 12 bases lay between the germline ends. The V gene's germline CDR1 is SQVTM and CDR2 ANQGSEA. The CDR3 has 12 amino acids. CDR3 sequence: CSVVGFGDEQYF. CDR3 coding DNA: TGCAGCGTTGTAGGTTTCGGCGACGAGCAGTACTTC.

The chain recombines TRBV13 with TRBJ2-7; possibly TRBD1 for D (5 bases). The germline CDR1 and CDR2 sequences are PRHDT and FYEKMQ (reference sequence). Trimming cost V 5 bases and J 6 bases, with 17 bases left between them. The CDR3 runs to 14 residues. The CDR3 bases are TGTGCCAGCAGCGCCGAACAGGTGGTCGGCGAGCAGTACTTC. Translation: CASSAEQVVGEQYF.

In its sample, this clone was seen once. The V gene is TRBV11-2, the J gene TRBJ2-7; 11 bases line up with TRBD2. Per the germline V gene, CDR1 is SGHAT and CDR2 is FQNNGV. Unmatched junction bases numbered 11, after V lost 5 bases and J lost 5 bases. This CDR3 contains 16 residues. DNA for the CDR3: TGTGCCAGCAGCGATCTTAGCGGGAGGGGAGTCCACGAGCAGTACTTC. Translating it yields CASSDLSGRGVHEQYF.

In nucleotides, the CDR3 is TGTGCCAGCAGCGTAGATGGCGTGACCCAGTACTTC. Its translation: CASSVDGVTQYF. The J gene is TRBJ2-5, the V gene TRBV9; no reliable D call. Trimming pared 0 bases from V and 7 bases from J, leaving 7 bases between. CDR1 and CDR2 from the germline V gene are SGDLS and YYNGEE. The CDR3 has 12 residues.

The chain has TRBV10-3 and TRBJ2-3; 9 bases are shared with TRBD2. V was pared by 5 bases and J by 5 bases, with 8 bases of the junction left unmatched. The V gene's germline CDR1 is ENHRY and CDR2 SYGVKD. The CDR3 sequence is 15 residues long. CDR3 sequence: CAISTGTSFVDTQYF. The CDR3 DNA reads as TGTGCCATCAGTACCGGGACTAGCTTTGTAGATACGCAGTATTTT.

The genes are TRBV6-5 and TRBJ2-5; possible D gene TRBD2, 6 bases. V was cut by 5 bases and J by 1 base, with 11 bases left in between. Per germline, CDR1 MNHEY and CDR2 SVGAGI. The CDR3 runs to 14 residues. The CDR3 sequence is CASSPGLFQETQYF. The CDR3 nucleotides are TGTGCCAGCAGTCCGGGACTTTTCCAAGAGACCCAGTACTTC.

V is TRBV29-1 and J is TRBJ2-7; D is unresolved. The CDR3 length is 15 residues. V lost 4 bases, J lost 0 bases, and 16 bases lay in between. Germline CDR1 reads SQVTM; CDR2 reads ANQGSEA. The CDR3 region has the DNA TGCAGCGTTGTTGAGAGCAGGACCAGCTCCTACGAGCAGTACTTC. Translating gives CSVVESRTSSYEQYF.

This clone was picked up a small number of times. The chain recombines TRBV4-3 with TRBJ2-1; 12 nucleotides line up with TRBD2. Unmatched junction bases numbered 8, after V lost 1 base and J lost 10 bases. The CDR3 length is 16 residues. Germline CDR1 reads LGHNA; CDR2 reads YSLEER. Here the CDR3 DNA reads TGCGCCAGCAGCCAAGGACTAGCGGGAGTTCTTGGAGAGCAGTTCTTC. Its protein product is CASSQGLAGVLGEQFF.

The rearrangement links TRBV27 to TRBJ2-7, with D perhaps TRBD1 or TRBD2 (5 bases each). The CDR3 spans 13 residues. CDR1 and CDR2 (germline): MNHEY, SMNVEV (reference sequence). Trimming shortened V by 7 bases and J by 1 base, and 11 bases separated the two germline ends. The CDR3 region has the DNA TGTGCCAGCAACCGGGACGGATCCTACGAGCAGTACTTC. It yields the protein CASNRDGSYEQYF.

V is TRBV7-8 and J is TRBJ2-5; unclear D gene. Deletions cut 3 bases from V and 4 bases from J, with 12 bases between. The CDR3 contains 14 residues. Looked up from germline, CDR1 is SGHVS and CDR2 is FQNEAQ. The CDR3: CASSFPTVPETQYF. CDR3 sequence (DNA): TGTGCCAGCAGCTTCCCGACGGTCCCAGAGACCCAGTACTTC.